This entry lists 20 T cell receptor beta chains sequenced from one sample in a study of blood T cell repertoires in COVID-19. TCRdb's copy holds only in-frame clones and misses some; the assay was immunoSEQ multiplex PCR. The data contain tens of thousands of clones, around 90% of them singletons. Sequences were obtained from peripheral blood. The receptors come from a man aged 45 to 65 with acute or convalescent COVID-19.

The chain is built from TRBV12-3 or TRBV12-4 and TRBJ1-6; D not certain. V was pared by 1 base and J by 7 bases, with 5 bases between. CDR3 length: 13 amino acids. The CDR3 DNA follows: TGTGCCAGCAGTTTAGTCGGGAATTCACCCCTCCACTTT. This encodes CASSLVGNSPLHF.

V is TRBV18 and J is TRBJ1-2, with 7 bases fitting TRBD1. Germline CDR1 and CDR2: KGHSH and LQKENI. CDR3 length equals 15 residues. V trimming: 3 bases; J trimming: 4 bases; junction bases outside the gene matches: 8. The CDR3 nucleotides read TGTGCCAGCTCACCTGAACAGGGGCAGGTCTATGGCTACACCTTC. Residues: CASSPEQGQVYGYTF.

V is TRBV5-1 and J is TRBJ2-7, with TRBD1 matching 7 bases. V trimming: 0 bases; J trimming: 3 bases; junction bases outside the gene matches: 3. The CDR3 sequence is 14 residues long. Per germline, CDR1 SGHRS and CDR2 YFSETQ. The CDR3 protein is CASSLGGGYYEQYF. In nucleotides, the CDR3 is TGCGCCAGCAGCTTGGGAGGGGGCTACTACGAGCAGTACTTC.

The chain employs TRBV2 and TRBJ1-1, with D perhaps matching TRBD1 (6 bases). CDR3 length: 14 residues. V dropped 8 bases and J dropped 0 bases, with 13 bases sitting between them. Per the germline V gene, CDR1 is SNHLY and CDR2 is FYNNEI. As DNA, the CDR3 is TGTGCCAGCTTTCAGGGGCCACTGAACACTGAAGCTTTCTTT. Protein sequence: CASFQGPLNTEAFF.

This rearrangement joins TRBV25-1 to TRBJ1-6; 11 positions agree with TRBD1. The CDR3 length is 18 residues. CDR1 is MGHDK, CDR2 SYGVNS, per germline. Trimming took 4 bases from V and 6 from J; bases not matched to a gene: 11. CDR3 sequence reads: CASSAADRGLFGNSPLHF. The CDR3 DNA sequence: TGTGCCAGCAGTGCGGCGGACAGGGGGCTGTTCGGTAATTCACCCCTCCACTTT.

The chain joins TRBV6-2 or TRBV6-3 to TRBJ2-1, with TRBD2 matching over 9 bases. CDR3 length equals 15 residues. The germline V gene encodes CDR1 MNHEY and CDR2 SVGEGT. J gave up 3 bases and V 2 bases, and 2 bases lay outside the gene matches. CDR3 sequence reads: CASSYASGDYNEQFF. In DNA form, the CDR3 reads TGTGCCAGCAGTTACGCTAGCGGGGACTACAATGAGCAGTTCTTC.

The chain uses TRBV20-1 and TRBJ2-1; 10 bases are a match to TRBD2. Germline CDR1 and CDR2: DFQATT and SNEGSKA (reference sequence). This CDR3 has 15 amino acids. The V and J ends lost 3 bases and 6 bases, in that order; junction bases with no gene match: 8. The CDR3 sequence: CSASKLAGESNEQFF. CDR3 DNA sequence: TGCAGTGCTAGTAAGCTAGCGGGAGAAAGCAATGAGCAGTTCTTC.

J is TRBJ1-1 and V is TRBV3-1 (or the pseudogene TRBV3-2); no clear D gene. Per the germline V gene, CDR1 is LGHDT and CDR2 is YNNKEL (reference sequence). Trimming pared 3 bases from V and 5 bases from J, leaving 4 bases between. The CDR3 contains 11 residues. The CDR3 DNA reads TGTGCCAGCAGCCACAATACTGAAGCTTTCTTT. This encodes CASSHNTEAFF.

The rearrangement uses TRBV9 and TRBJ2-1; D might be TRBD2 (6 bases). Looked up from germline, CDR1 is SGDLS and CDR2 is YYNGEE. Trimming stripped 4 bases from V and 1 base from J, with 18 bases between. The CDR3 totals 17 residues. CDR3 sequence: CASSFRGIPGSYNEQFF. DNA of the CDR3: TGTGCCAGCAGCTTCCGCGGGATCCCTGGGTCCTACAATGAGCAGTTCTTC.

The CDR3 is CASSSRTFTGKEQYF. The CDR3 bases are TGTGCCAGCAGCTCCCGTACCTTCACAGGGAAAGAGCAGTACTTC. This rearrangement joins TRBV5-4 to TRBJ2-7, with D maybe TRBD1 (6 bases). This CDR3 has 15 residues. V lost 3 bases and J lost 7, with 20 bases in between. The germline gives CDR1 SGHNT, CDR2 YYREEE (reference sequence).

The chain couples TRBV6-6 to TRBJ2-1, with a weak D call TRBD2 (6 bases). The CDR3 loop spans 12 amino acids. The germline V gene encodes CDR1 MNHNY and CDR2 SVGAGI (reference sequence). Trimming shortened V by 6 bases and J by 4 bases, and 7 bases separated the two germline ends. The CDR3 here is CASRGLYNEQFF. In nucleotides, the CDR3 is TGTGCCAGCAGGGGACTTTACAATGAGCAGTTCTTC.

The V and J genes are TRBV19 and TRBJ1-5, with D uncertain. This CDR3 has 13 residues. The germline V gene encodes CDR1 LNHDA and CDR2 SQIVND (reference sequence). The V end lost 3 bases, the J end lost 6 bases, and 9 bases lay between the germline ends. The DNA for the CDR3 is TGTGCCAGTAGTATTAGCGATGGTCAGCCCCAGCATTTT. This encodes CASSISDGQPQHF.

The chain combines TRBV30 with TRBJ1-1; no reliable D call. The CDR3 is 15 amino acids. Germline loops: CDR1 GTSNPN, CDR2 SVGIG (reference sequence). V dropped 0 bases and J dropped 0 bases, with 11 bases sitting between them. The CDR3 sequence is CAWSVDLGLNTEAFF. CDR3 coding DNA: TGTGCCTGGAGTGTTGATCTTGGGCTGAACACTGAAGCTTTCTTT.

The J gene is TRBJ2-7, the V gene TRBV6-5; tentatively, D is TRBD2 (6 bases). V was trimmed by 4 bases and J by 3 bases, leaving 16 bases between them. Germline loops: CDR1 MNHEY, CDR2 SVGAGI. The CDR3 contains 15 residues. CDR3 sequence: CASSFRLEPFYEQYF. The CDR3 nucleotides are TGTGCCAGCAGTTTCAGACTAGAACCATTCTACGAGCAGTACTTC.

The gene calls are TRBV14 and TRBJ2-1, with a possible D match to TRBD1 (5 bases). This CDR3 contains 17 residues. V was trimmed by 0 bases and J by 3 bases, leaving 15 bases between them. From germline, CDR1 is SGHDN and CDR2 FVKESK. The CDR3 bases are TGTGCCAGCAGCCAAGAGGGGCGGCTACTTCGCTACAATGAGCAGTTCTTC. This sequence encodes CASSQEGRLLRYNEQFF. The variable domain in full, completed from reference TRBV14 and TRBJ2-1, reads EAGVTQFPSHSVIEKGQTVTLRCDPISGHDNLYWYRRVMGKEIKFLLHFVKESKQDESGMPNNRFLAERTGGTYSTLKVQPAELEDSGVYFCASSQEGRLLRYNEQFFGPGTRLTVL.

The V call is TRBV3-1 (or the pseudogene TRBV3-2), the J call TRBJ2-5; D call uncertain. The CDR3 is 12 amino acids. Trimming removed 2 bases from V and 4 bases from J, with 5 bases in between. CDR1 and CDR2 from the germline V gene are LGHDT and YNNKEL (reference sequence). The CDR3 here is CASSQSGETQYF. As DNA, the CDR3 is TGTGCCAGCAGCCAATCGGGAGAGACCCAGTACTTC.

In regard to this clone: Lacking the conserved final phenylalanine or tryptophan, this CDR3 likely reflects a read error. No DNA is shown, since the ends of the CDR3 on it are uncertain; the CDR3 is the one TCRdb lists. The chain links TRBV12-5 to TRBJ1-1; the table assigns TRBD1, which was not confirmed against the DNA. Germline V gives CDR1 LGHNT, CDR2 FRNRAP. The CDR3 adds up to 14 amino acids, both ends counted. This chain's CDR3 is CASGLAGTGVVVLL.

The chain recombines TRBV18 with TRBJ1-2; tentative D call: TRBD1 (6 bases). This CDR3 region has 12 residues. Looked up from germline, CDR1 is KGHSH and CDR2 is LQKENI. V lost 5 bases and J lost 4, with 8 bases in between. The DNA for the CDR3 is TGTGCCAGCTCATCGGACAGCTATGGCTACACCTTC. Translating it yields CASSSDSYGYTF.

The chain is built from TRBV18 and TRBJ1-1, with 8 positions matching TRBD1. V shed 4 bases, J shed 0 bases, and the junction held 4 bases outside the gene matches. The CDR3 loop spans 15 amino acids. Per the germline V gene, CDR1 is KGHSH and CDR2 is LQKENI. As DNA, the CDR3 is TGTGCCAGCTCACTACGACAGGGGATGAACACTGAAGCTTTCTTT. This translates into CASSLRQGMNTEAFF.

V gene TRBV3-1 (or the pseudogene TRBV3-2) combines with J gene TRBJ2-1, with 14 bases identical to TRBD2. V was pared by 1 base and J by 15 bases, with 2 bases of the junction left unmatched. The germline V gene has CDR1 LGHDT and CDR2 YNNKEL (reference sequence). The CDR3 consists of 13 residues. The CDR3 nucleotides are TGTGCCAGCAGCCAAGGGACTAGCGGGAGGCTGTTCTTC. Protein product: CASSQGTSGRLFF.